These 27 T cell receptor beta chains share one sample of origin, sequenced in a study of regulatory T cells in long-lasting Graves disease. Time point indicated: newly diagnosed GD, antithyroid drugs for less than 3 months. RNA from PBMCs was the source of the TCR library. Arm-PCR of CDR3 regions with iRepertoire HTBI primers generated TCR beta libraries. In TCRdb, the multiplex PCR reads were re-called with MiXCR into one record per CDR3 protein. The table shows 200,000 to 250,000 distinct CDR3 sequences, with 20% to 25% occurring only once. Here the sequenced sample was peripheral blood mononuclear cells (PBMCs), taken at new diagnosis, from a patient treated with antithyroid drugs. These receptors were collected from a female donor with Graves disease.

This clonotype has a count of ten or more. The chain carries TRBV9 and TRBJ1-1; D is unclear. Germline-derived CDR1 and CDR2 are SGDLS and YYNGEE. The CDR3 runs to 15 residues. The germline V and J ends were trimmed by 4 bases and 0 bases, with 13 bases remaining between them. The CDR3 region has the DNA TGTGCCAGCAGCAGAAGAGTGGGTATGAACACTGAAGCTTTCTTT. Its protein product is CASSRRVGMNTEAFF. Looking up the rest from reference TRBV9 and TRBJ1-1 gives the full variable domain: DSGVTQTPKHLITATGQRVTLRCSPRSGDLSVYWYQQSLDQGLQFLIQYYNGEERAKGNILERFSAQQFPDLHSELNLSSLELGDSALYFCASSRRVGMNTEAFFGQGTRLTVV.

This clonotype was recorded at least ten times. The chain uses TRBV18 and TRBJ1-5; D not certain. CDR3 size: 15 residues. Trimming stripped 3 bases from V and 5 bases from J, with 14 bases between. Germline V lookup: CDR1 KGHSH, CDR2 LQKENI. The CDR3 DNA reads as TGTGCCAGCTCACCCGACCGGGGAATACATCAGCCCCAGCATTTT. Translated: CASSPDRGIHQPQHF. The whole variable domain, filled in from reference TRBV18 and TRBJ1-5, reads NAGVMQNPRHLVRRRGQEARLRCSPMKGHSHVYWYRQLPEEGLKFMVYLQKENIIDESGMPKERFSAEFPKEGPSILRIQQVVRGDSAAYFCASSPDRGIHQPQHFGDGTRLSIL.

This clonotype was recorded at least ten times. The chain couples TRBV10-3 to TRBJ2-3; TRBD1 agrees at 7 bases. Germline CDR1 ENHRY, CDR2 SYGVKD. The CDR3 is 15 amino acids. Germline trimming cut 3 bases from V and 3 bases from J; bases unmatched to any gene: 6. The CDR3 region has the DNA TGTGCCATCAGTGAACTTGGGACAGCGACAGATACGCAGTATTTT. The encoded protein is CAISELGTATDTQYF.

This clonotype showed up just a few times. The chain links TRBV4-3 to TRBJ2-1, with D possibly being TRBD1 or TRBD2 (5 bases each). The V and J ends lost 5 bases and 8 bases respectively, with 19 bases between them. CDR1 is LGHNA and CDR2 is YSLEER in the germline V gene. This CDR3 spans 15 amino acids. Written as DNA, the CDR3 is TGCGCCAGCAGCGACAAGGGGACCCCATTCGATGAGCAGTTCTTC. Residues: CASSDKGTPFDEQFF.

The chain uses TRBV7-2 and TRBJ1-1; D remains ambiguous. There are 13 residues in the CDR3. V dropped 2 bases and J dropped 6 bases, with 10 bases sitting between them. CDR1 SGHTA and CDR2 FQGNSA come from the germline V gene. In DNA, the CDR3 is TGTGCCAGCAGCTTAATGACAAACGCTGAAGCTTTCTTT. The encoded protein is CASSLMTNAEAFF.

Ten or more counts support this clonotype. The rearrangement joins TRBV11-1 to TRBJ1-1; perhaps TRBD1 as D (6 bases). V was cut by 3 bases and J by 1 base, with 9 bases left in between. The CDR3 contains 14 residues. Germline V gene lookup returns CDR1 SGHAT and CDR2 FQDESV (reference sequence). CDR3 amino acids: CASSFRTENTEAFF. Here the CDR3 DNA reads TGTGCCAGCAGCTTTCGGACAGAGAACACTGAAGCTTTCTTT.

This clonotype was seen ten or more times. The rearrangement uses TRBV20-1 and TRBJ2-1; D unclear. The CDR3 length is 10 residues. Germline CDR1 and CDR2: DFQATT and SNEGSKA (reference sequence). Trimming took off 3 bases at V and 7 bases at J, with 4 bases between the two ends. CDR3 DNA: TGCAGTGCTAGCCGGAATGAGCAGTTCTTC. Encoded protein: CSASRNEQFF.

In this sample, this clonotype turned up a few times. This chain joins TRBV6-1 and TRBJ1-1; the D gene is possibly TRBD1 (5 bases). V dropped 7 bases and J dropped 0 bases, with 12 bases sitting between them. Germline V lookup: CDR1 MNHNS, CDR2 SASEGT. This CDR3 has 14 residues. The CDR3 region has the DNA TGTGCCAGCATGGCGTACAGGTTGAACACTGAAGCTTTCTTT. This codes for CASMAYRLNTEAFF.

This clonotype has only one observation. It is likely a read error: a sequence one base away is far more abundant. The missing conserved phenylalanine or tryptophan at the end of this CDR3 makes a read error likely. The chain recombines TRBV12-3 or TRBV12-4 with TRBJ1-1; D might be TRBD1 (5 bases). V was clipped by 6 bases and J by 3 bases, with 11 bases between them. This CDR3 is built from 13 residues. CDR3 loop: CASRIGGDTEAFS. Written as DNA, the CDR3 is TGTGCCAGCAGAATCGGGGGGGACACTGAAGCTTTCTCT.

Ten or more counts support this clonotype. The chain is built from TRBV10-2 and TRBJ1-4, with 7 bases aligning to TRBD1. The CDR3 length is 16 residues. The junction had 10 bases not matched to a gene; V was cut back by 2 bases and J by 7 bases. Germline V lookup: CDR1 WSHSY, CDR2 SAAADI. Written as DNA, the CDR3 is TGCGCCAGCAGTGAGGCCTCAGGGGGGCGACGTGAAAAACTGTTTTTT. It codes for CASSEASGGRREKLFF.

This clonotype was observed at least ten times. J is TRBJ1-6 and V is TRBV28, with D hard to call. Trimming took off 6 bases at V and 7 bases at J, with 7 bases between the two ends. Germline CDR1 is MDHEN and CDR2 is SYDVKM. The CDR3 runs to 12 residues. The CDR3 loop reads CASSQWNSPLHF. The CDR3 DNA reads as TGTGCCAGCAGCCAGTGGAATTCACCCCTCCACTTT. The complete variable domain, with remaining parts taken from reference TRBV28 and TRBJ1-6, reads DVKVTQSSRYLVKRTGEKVFLECVQDMDHENMFWYRQDPGLGLRLIYFSYDVKMKEKGDIPEGYSVSREKKERFSLILESASTNQTSMYLCASSQWNSPLHFGNGTRLTVT.

This clonotype was seen many times. The chain carries TRBV4-3 and TRBJ1-6; D remains unclear. Germline lookup yields CDR1 LGHNA and CDR2 YSLEER. CDR3 size: 16 residues. Trimming took 0 bases from V and 0 from J, leaving 6 bases between them. The CDR3 sequence: CASSQDANSYNSPLHF. The DNA of the CDR3 is TGCGCCAGCAGCCAAGATGCTAACTCCTATAATTCACCCCTCCACTTT.

In this sample, this clonotype turned up many times. The J gene is TRBJ2-1, the V gene TRBV7-3; 8 bases are a match to TRBD2. Germline V gene sequence: CDR1 SGHTA, CDR2 FQGTGA. The CDR3 runs 15 residues. Germline trimming cut 5 bases from V and 7 bases from J; bases unmatched to any gene: 10. The CDR3 loop reads CASSKAAGVKNEQFF. CDR3 DNA: TGTGCCAGCAGCAAGGCAGCGGGAGTTAAGAATGAGCAGTTCTTC.

This clonotype was counted between two and nine times. This chain uses TRBV11-3 with TRBJ1-1, with 9 bases that match TRBD1. Trimming removed 5 bases from V and 0 bases from J; junction bases left unmatched: 4. The CDR3 is 15 amino acids. Germline lookup yields CDR1 SGHNT and CDR2 YENEEA. The CDR3 here is CASSPGQGLNTEAFF. The CDR3 nucleotides are TGTGCCAGCAGCCCTGGACAGGGGCTGAACACTGAAGCTTTCTTT.

Only a few counts were recorded for this clonotype. J is TRBJ1-2 and V is TRBV6-1; possibly TRBD1 for D (6 bases). From germline, CDR1 is MNHNS and CDR2 SASEGT. CDR3 length equals 13 residues. V shed 6 bases and J shed 0 bases, with 8 bases lying between them. CDR3 bases: TGTGCCAGCAGGCGGACAGCTAACTATGGCTACACCTTC. This sequence encodes CASRRTANYGYTF.

This clonotype was observed a handful of times. The chain couples TRBV18 to TRBJ1-4; D gene unclear. Trimming cost V 5 bases and J 5 bases, with 9 bases left between them. There are 13 residues in the CDR3. Per germline, CDR1 KGHSH and CDR2 LQKENI. CDR3 region: CASSVGGNEKLFF. In DNA form, the CDR3 reads TGTGCCAGCTCAGTAGGTGGGAATGAAAAACTGTTTTTT. Full variable domain (outside the CDR3, taken from reference TRBV18 and TRBJ1-4): NAGVMQNPRHLVRRRGQEARLRCSPMKGHSHVYWYRQLPEEGLKFMVYLQKENIIDESGMPKERFSAEFPKEGPSILRIQQVVRGDSAAYFCASSVGGNEKLFFGSGTQLSVL.

This clonotype was detected ten times or more. This chain connects TRBV7-6 to TRBJ2-3, with TRBD1 identical over 10 bases. The CDR3 has 15 amino acids. J gave up 3 bases and V 5 bases, and 5 bases lay outside the gene matches. The germline CDR1 and CDR2 sequences are SGHVS and FNYEAQ. The DNA of the CDR3 is TGTGCCAGCAGCCTGGGACAGGGGAAGACAGATACGCAGTATTTT. It translates to CASSLGQGKTDTQYF. Looking up the rest from reference TRBV7-6 and TRBJ2-3 gives the full variable domain: GAGVSQSPRYKVTKRGQDVALRCDPISGHVSLYWYRQALGQGPEFLTYFNYEAQQDKSGLPNDRFSAERPEGSISTLTIQRTEQRDSAMYRCASSLGQGKTDTQYFGPGTRLTVL.

This clonotype was detected many times. V and J are TRBV6-1 and TRBJ1-1, with 9 positions matching TRBD1. The junction had 7 bases not matched to a gene; V was cut back by 7 bases and J by 4 bases. Germline CDR1 is MNHNS and CDR2 is SASEGT. The CDR3 runs 14 residues. The CDR3 spells CASTTLDRGTEAFF. CDR3 nucleotides: TGTGCCAGCACTACCTTGGACAGGGGCACTGAAGCTTTCTTT.

This clonotype was seen ten or more times. The V gene is TRBV6-1, the J gene TRBJ1-5; 8 bases map to TRBD1. The germline V gene encodes CDR1 MNHNS and CDR2 SASEGT. This CDR3 is built from 15 residues. V was pared by 1 base and J by 5 bases, with 4 bases of the junction left unmatched. CDR3 nucleotides: TGTGCCAGCAGTGAAGTGTTGACAGGGGATCAGCCCCAGCATTTT. Translated: CASSEVLTGDQPQHF.

This clonotype was recorded at least ten times. This chain links TRBV6-1 with TRBJ1-2; weak D call: TRBD1 (5 bases). The CDR3 sequence is 13 residues long. Germline CDR1 is MNHNS and CDR2 is SASEGT. The ends were cut back, 8 bases at V and 2 bases at J, with 12 bases in the middle. This CDR3 is CASQGAMNYGYTF. CDR3 coding DNA: TGTGCCAGCCAAGGGGCAATGAACTATGGCTACACCTTC.

The chain recombines TRBV2 with TRBJ2-3; a possible D gene is TRBD2 (5 bases). The closer fit of TRBJ2-5 to the DNA end suggests the J call may be wrong. The CDR3 has 12 residues. CDR1 SNHLY and CDR2 FYNNEI come from the germline V gene. The CDR3 nucleotides are TGTGCCAGCAGGAAGGGCGGGGAGACCCAGTACTTC. It is translated as CASRKGGETQYF.

The sample holds many counts of this clonotype. V is TRBV12-3 or TRBV12-4 and J is TRBJ1-1; 7 positions agree with TRBD1. The CDR3 extends over 14 amino acids. Germline trimming cut 6 bases from V and 8 bases from J; bases unmatched to any gene: 12. The CDR3 region is CASSPDRASYEAFF. The CDR3 DNA is TGTGCCAGCAGCCCCGACAGGGCGAGTTACGAAGCTTTCTTT.

This clonotype was seen many times. The chain has TRBV29-1 and TRBJ2-7; a possible D gene is TRBD2 (6 bases). This CDR3 has 14 amino acids. Germline V gives CDR1 SQVTM, CDR2 ANQGSEA. With 7 bases removed from V and 6 bases from J, the gap between germline ends came to 22 bases. The CDR3 reads CSASEDRGSAEQYF. As DNA, the CDR3 is TGCAGCGCCTCGGAGGACCGGGGGTCGGCCGAGCAGTACTTC.

CDR3 nucleotides: TGCGCCAGCAGCCAAGAATGGGAAGATACGCAGTATTTT. It encodes CASSQEWEDTQYF. The chain employs TRBV4-3 and TRBJ2-3; D call uncertain. There are 13 residues in the CDR3. V was pared by 0 bases and J by 5 bases, with 6 bases between. Germline V gene sequence: CDR1 LGHNA, CDR2 YSLEER.

Ten or more counts support this clonotype. One junction end disagrees with the germline gene, perhaps due to a read error. The chain has TRBV7-2 and TRBJ2-6; D gene unclear. Germline assignment: CDR1 SGHTA and CDR2 FQGNSA. This CDR3 comprises 14 residues. CDR3 sequence (DNA): TGTGCCAGCAGCCCTATTTTGCAGGCCAGCGTCCTGACTTTC. Protein sequence: CASSPILQASVLTF.

This clonotype was counted many times. The CDR3: CASSDNWNYGYTF. The DNA for the CDR3 is TGTGCCAGCAGCGACAATTGGAACTATGGCTACACCTTC. The rearrangement joins TRBV9 to TRBJ1-2; the D is unclear. Germline V gives CDR1 SGDLS, CDR2 YYNGEE. V lost 3 bases and J lost 2, with 8 bases in between. There are 13 residues in the CDR3.

In this sample, this clonotype turned up many times. V and J are TRBV6-1 and TRBJ2-2; 8 bases fit TRBD1. The CDR3 sequence is 13 residues long. Germline V gene sequence: CDR1 MNHNS, CDR2 SASEGT. J lost 7 bases, V lost 6 bases, and 4 bases had no gene match. This CDR3 reads CASRDREDGELFF. CDR3 bases: TGTGCCAGCAGGGACAGGGAGGACGGGGAGCTGTTTTTT.